This TCR beta chain was sequenced in a study of cytomegalovirus exposure and HLA in healthy donors. Study details: The 95 to 150 validation repertoires used a platform that matched the one used for the 550 to 800 first-cohort repertoires, as a later analysis reported. Study results and caveats: Testing in vitro showed a few CMV-associated chains specific for CMV antigens.

Notes on this clone: Its cognate antigen is unknown.

Measured with immunoSEQ multiplex PCR; TCRdb has only the in-frame clones, and not every one. The table lists about 160,000 clones, just under 90% of them singletons. This sequence was found in a woman under 30 in good health and CMV-seropositive. The specimen was PBMCs.

The CDR3 region is CASSEAGRGEDEQYF. CDR3 coding DNA: TGTGCCAGCAGTGAGGCCGGCAGGGGTGAGGACGAGCAGTACTTC. J is TRBJ2-7 and V is TRBV2; tentatively, D is TRBD1 (6 bases). Germline CDR1 and CDR2: SNHLY and FYNNEI. The V and J ends lost 3 bases and 5 bases respectively, with 17 bases between them. The CDR3 has 15 residues.